A single sample gave rise to the 12 T cell receptor beta chains below, sequenced in a study of CD8 T cells in ankylosing spondylitis. TCRdb called the 5' RACE reads again in MiXCR, with one record for every CDR3 protein. The table includes about 160,000 distinct CDR3 sequences, around 18% detected once. Sequencing was carried out using blood, either unsorted or a sorted T cell fraction (not recorded which). The source is a male donor with ankylosing spondylitis or in good health (not recorded which).

This clonotype was detected a few times. The CDR3 here is CSARPTGNTGELFF. CDR3 DNA: TGCAGTGCTAGGCCGACTGGGAACACCGGGGAGCTGTTTTTT. This chain joins TRBV20-1 and TRBJ2-2; no reliable D call. Germline loops: CDR1 DFQATT, CDR2 SNEGSKA (reference sequence). The length of the CDR3 is 14 residues. Trimming took 3 bases from V and 1 from J, leaving 9 bases between them.

As concerns this clonotype: This could be a read error, since a much larger clone is one nucleotide away. This chain joins TRBV12-3 or TRBV12-4 and TRBJ2-7; D remains unclear. The CDR3 loop spans 12 amino acids. The CDR3 reads CVSSLNTYEQYF. The CDR3 coding sequence is TGTGTCAGCAGTCTAAACACCTACGAGCAGTACTTC.

There are a few counts of this clonotype. The chain has TRBV7-9 and TRBJ1-4, with 7 positions matching TRBD1. Germline assignment: CDR1 SEHNR and CDR2 FQNEAQ (reference sequence). The CDR3 has 14 residues. J lost 8 bases, V lost 5 bases, and 8 bases had no gene match. The CDR3 loop is CASSHDRVGEKLFF. CDR3 bases: TGTGCCAGCAGCCACGACAGGGTGGGCGAAAAACTGTTTTTT.

This clonotype was recorded many times. The J gene is TRBJ2-2, the V gene TRBV5-1; 10 nucleotides line up with TRBD1. The CDR3 contains 16 residues. The V segment lost 0 bases and the J segment 2 bases; nucleotides outside the gene matches: 1. The germline CDR1 and CDR2 sequences are SGHRS and YFSETQ. DNA of the CDR3: TGCGCCAGCAGCTTGGGACAGGGGGCTAACACCGGGGAGCTGTTTTTT. This translates into CASSLGQGANTGELFF. The full variable domain, its missing parts supplied by reference TRBV5-1 and TRBJ2-2, is KAGVTQTPRYLIKTRGQQVTLSCSPISGHRSVSWYQQTPGQGLQFLFEYFSETQRNKGNFPGRFSGRQFSNSRSEMNVSTLELGDSALYLCASSLGQGANTGELFFGEGSRLTVL.

This clonotype was seen repeatedly, ten times or more. The chain employs TRBV7-6 and TRBJ2-3; 9 positions match TRBD2. Trimming took 4 bases from V and 0 from J; bases not matched to a gene: 8. The germline CDR1 and CDR2 sequences are SGHVS and FNYEAQ. This CDR3 comprises 17 residues. CDR3: CASSWSGRSGSTDTQYF. CDR3 bases: TGTGCCAGCAGCTGGAGCGGGAGGAGTGGTAGCACAGATACGCAGTATTTT.

The table lists this clonotype with many counts. The V and J genes are TRBV3-1 and TRBJ2-3; unclear D gene. With 4 bases removed from V and 1 base from J, the gap between germline ends came to 15 bases. Per the germline V gene, CDR1 is LGHDT and CDR2 is YNNKEL (reference sequence). CDR3 size: 16 residues. The CDR3 sequence: CASSPPPDWGTDTQYF. The CDR3 DNA sequence: TGTGCCAGCAGCCCTCCGCCAGATTGGGGCACAGATACGCAGTATTTT.

Points on this clonotype: This may arise from a read error, as a much more abundant clone is one base away. This chain joins TRBV12-3 or TRBV12-4 and TRBJ2-1; the match to TRBD1 covers 11 bases. The CDR3 has 15 residues. CDR3: CAGSAGTGGVDEQFF. Written as DNA, the CDR3 is TGTGCCGGCAGCGCCGGGACAGGGGGAGTCGATGAGCAGTTCTTC.

This clonotype has ten or more counts. The chain combines TRBV5-1 with TRBJ2-3; 10 nucleotides agree with TRBD1. The CDR3 contains 16 residues. From germline, CDR1 is SGHRS and CDR2 YFSETQ. Trimming took 3 bases from V and 3 from J; bases not matched to a gene: 7. CDR3: CASSSRWTGGTDTQYF. The CDR3 region has the DNA TGCGCCAGCAGCTCCCGGTGGACAGGGGGAACAGATACGCAGTATTTT.

The sample holds many counts of this clonotype. The CDR3 is CSLTTGTGKSAQYF. CDR3 nucleotides: TGCAGCTTAACCACCGGGACAGGGAAATCGGCCCAGTACTTC. The V gene is TRBV29-1, the J gene TRBJ2-5; 9 bases map to TRBD1. There are 14 residues in the CDR3. J was trimmed by 9 bases and V by 8 bases; bases with no gene match: 16. Germline V gene data show CDR1 as SQVTM and CDR2 as ANQGSEA.

J is TRBJ1-1 and V is TRBV3-1, with TRBD1 matching 7 bases. The V and J ends lost 1 base and 0 bases, in that order; junction bases with no gene match: 5. Germline loops: CDR1 LGHDT, CDR2 YNNKEL (reference sequence). The CDR3 has 16 amino acids. The CDR3 DNA sequence: TGTGCCAGCAGCCAAGGACAGGGCTTGATGAACACTGAAGCTTTCTTT. This encodes CASSQGQGLMNTEAFF.

This clonotype has more than one count but fewer than ten. This sequence joins TRBV28 and TRBJ1-6; D is possibly TRBD1 (5 bases). This CDR3 contains 16 residues. Trimming took off 4 bases at V and 5 bases at J, with 15 bases between the two ends. Germline CDR1 is MDHEN and CDR2 is SYDVKM. The CDR3 DNA follows: TGTGCCAGCAGTTGGTTGACAGTGAGAAATAATTCACCCCTCCACTTT. Its protein product is CASSWLTVRNNSPLHF.

This clonotype was seen a few times. The chain is built from TRBV3-1 and TRBJ2-5; no clear D. Trimming left V 0 bases short and J 3 bases short, with 5 bases between. The germline V gene encodes CDR1 LGHDT and CDR2 YNNKEL (reference sequence). The CDR3 has 13 residues. The CDR3 here is CASSQDLEETQYF. The CDR3 coding sequence is TGTGCCAGCAGCCAAGATCTGGAAGAGACCCAGTACTTC.